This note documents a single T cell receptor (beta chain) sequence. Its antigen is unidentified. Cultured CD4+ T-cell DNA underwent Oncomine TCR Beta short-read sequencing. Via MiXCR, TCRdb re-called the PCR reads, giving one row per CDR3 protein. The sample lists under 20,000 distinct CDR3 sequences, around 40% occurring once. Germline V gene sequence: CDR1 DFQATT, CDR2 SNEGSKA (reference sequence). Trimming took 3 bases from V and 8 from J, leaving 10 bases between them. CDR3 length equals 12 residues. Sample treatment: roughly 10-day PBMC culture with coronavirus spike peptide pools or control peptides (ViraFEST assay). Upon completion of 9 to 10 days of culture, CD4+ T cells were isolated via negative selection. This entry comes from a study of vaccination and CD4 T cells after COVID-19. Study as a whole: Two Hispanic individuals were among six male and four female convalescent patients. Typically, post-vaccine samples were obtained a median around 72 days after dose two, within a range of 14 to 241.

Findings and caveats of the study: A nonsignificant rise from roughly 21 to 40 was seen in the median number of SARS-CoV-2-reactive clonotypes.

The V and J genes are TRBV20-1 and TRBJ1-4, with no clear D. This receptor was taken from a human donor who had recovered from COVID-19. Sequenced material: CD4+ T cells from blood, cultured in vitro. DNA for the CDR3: TGCAGTGCTAGTAGGAAAGGAGAAAAACTGTTTTTT. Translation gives CSASRKGEKLFF.